The 17 T cell receptor beta chains below were found in one sample sequenced in a study of blood T cell repertoires in COVID-19 (dated by TCRdb to the early 2020s). Library prep was done by the immunoSEQ multiplex PCR assay. Here the immuneACCESS table is served through TCRdb, limited to in-frame sequences with V and J called. Missing clones are a known gap in these copies; in checked studies unresolved V genes cover under half, and the rest lacks a known reason. This sample has 150,000 or so clones in its table, and approximately 80% of those were observed once. The ten most abundant clones make up around 13% of the sample. Sequenced material: peripheral blood. The receptors here all came from a man in his 70s who had recovered from COVID-19.

This sequence joins TRBV5-1 and TRBJ2-1; D possibly corresponds to TRBD1 (6 bases). V lost 4 bases, J lost 10 bases, and 15 bases lay in between. The CDR3 has 13 residues. Germline-derived CDR1 and CDR2 are SGHRS and YFSETQ. The CDR3: CASSPADRYEQFF. The CDR3 nucleotides are TGCGCCAGCAGCCCGGCAGACAGGTACGAGCAGTTCTTC. Variable domain in full (rest from reference TRBV5-1 and TRBJ2-1): KAGVTQTPRYLIKTRGQQVTLSCSPISGHRSVSWYQQTPGQGLQFLFEYFSETQRNKGNFPGRFSGRQFSNSRSEMNVSTLELGDSALYLCASSPADRYEQFFGPGTRLTVL.

The chain has TRBV29-1 and TRBJ1-2, with 7 bases lining up with TRBD1. The V segment lost 2 bases and the J segment 5 bases; nucleotides outside the gene matches: 8. The CDR3 has 14 amino acids. The germline gives CDR1 SQVTM, CDR2 ANQGSEA. CDR3 DNA: TGCAGCGTTGAACTCCGGGACAGATATTATGGCTACACCTTC. Its translation: CSVELRDRYYGYTF.

The CDR3 region has the DNA TGTGCCAGCAAACTAGCGACTACCTACGAGCAGTACTTC. It is translated as CASKLATTYEQYF. The chain is built from TRBV6-5 and TRBJ2-7, with TRBD2 matching 7 bases. The V and J ends lost 7 bases and 2 bases, in that order; junction bases with no gene match: 5. The CDR3 totals 13 residues. CDR1 and CDR2 from the germline V gene are MNHEY and SVGAGI.

The chain is built from TRBV6-5 and TRBJ1-2, with a tentative D call TRBD1 (5 bases). Trimming left V 5 bases short and J 5 bases short, with 9 bases between. The CDR3 covers 12 residues. Germline V CDR1 and CDR2: MNHEY, SVGAGI. The CDR3 loop is CASSLSGYGYTF. The DNA of the CDR3 is TGTGCCAGCAGTCTATCAGGGTATGGCTACACCTTC.

This chain connects TRBV6-5 to TRBJ1-1, with D unclear. This CDR3 spans 13 amino acids. The V end lost 7 bases, the J end lost 1 base, and 10 bases lay between the germline ends. Per the germline V gene, CDR1 is MNHEY and CDR2 is SVGAGI. The CDR3 DNA sequence: TGTGCCAGCAAAAGGGAGAGGAACACTGAAGCTTTCTTT. This encodes CASKRERNTEAFF.

The genes are TRBV5-1 and TRBJ1-3, with 7 bases that match TRBD1. The V and J ends lost 4 bases and 2 bases, in that order; junction bases with no gene match: 12. This CDR3 is 17 amino acids long. The germline V gene encodes CDR1 SGHRS and CDR2 YFSETQ. CDR3 in amino acids: CASSPSTGRATGNTIYF. Here the CDR3 DNA reads TGCGCCAGCAGCCCATCGACAGGGAGAGCGACTGGAAACACCATATATTTT.

V usage is TRBV29-1 and J usage is TRBJ1-2; 7 bases map to TRBD1. The V gene end was trimmed by 6 bases and the J gene end by 6 bases; junction bases not matched to a gene: 4. CDR1 is SQVTM and CDR2 is ANQGSEA in the germline V gene. The CDR3 is 11 residues long. CDR3 coding DNA: TGCAGCGTCCGCGGACAGGATGGCTACACCTTC. Amino acid sequence: CSVRGQDGYTF.

This clone was counted many times. The DNA for the CDR3 is TGCGCCAGCAGCTCGGGACTAGCAACAGATACGCAGTATTTT. The encoded protein is CASSSGLATDTQYF. The chain joins TRBV10-1 to TRBJ2-3, with 9 positions matching TRBD2. The length of the CDR3 is 14 residues. Germline CDR1 and CDR2: WNHNN and SYGVQD (reference sequence). V was clipped by 6 bases and J by 3 bases; unmatched bases: 4.

V and J are TRBV29-1 and TRBJ1-1; perhaps TRBD1 as D (5 bases). With 4 bases removed from V and 5 bases from J, the gap between germline ends came to 14 bases. The germline V gene has CDR1 SQVTM and CDR2 ANQGSEA. The CDR3 totals 13 residues. CDR3 bases: TGCAGCGTTGCTATCGGTAGGGGAACTGAAGCTTTCTTT. Translating gives CSVAIGRGTEAFF. The variable domain in full, with the rest retrieved from reference TRBV29-1 and TRBJ1-1, is SAVISQKPSRDICQRGTSLTIQCQVDSQVTMMFWYRQQPGQSLTLIATANQGSEATYESGFVIDKFPISRPNLTFSTLTVSNMSPEDSSIYLCSVAIGRGTEAFFGQGTRLTVV.

This sequence joins TRBV5-4 and TRBJ2-7, with a tentative D call TRBD2 (6 bases). CDR3 length equals 13 residues. V was pared by 4 bases and J by 5 bases, with 13 bases between. Germline V gives CDR1 SGHNT, CDR2 YYREEE (reference sequence). The CDR3 here is CASSRGRRDEQYF. The CDR3 nucleotides are TGTGCCAGCAGCCGCGGAAGGAGGGACGAGCAGTACTTC.

J is TRBJ2-3 and V is TRBV2, with a possible D match to TRBD2 (5 bases). Germline CDR1 and CDR2: SNHLY and FYNNEI. The CDR3 is 17 amino acids. Trimming took off 5 bases at V and 0 bases at J, with 18 bases between the two ends. In DNA form, the CDR3 reads TGTGCCAGCAGTTGGAGAGGAGGCCCCTCTAGCACAGATACGCAGTATTTT. This encodes CASSWRGGPSSTDTQYF.

Note on this clone: Other DNA variants within this sample encode the same CDR3. The rearrangement joins TRBV2 to TRBJ2-1; 7 bases are a match to TRBD2. The CDR3 is 14 amino acids. V lost 7 bases to trimming and J lost 4 bases; unmatched junction nucleotides: 7. CDR1 and CDR2 from the germline V gene are SNHLY and FYNNEI. The CDR3 DNA is TGTGCCAGCACCCGACTAGCCTCTTACAATGAGCAGTTCTTC. The encoded protein is CASTRLASYNEQFF. Filled out from reference TRBV2 and TRBJ2-1, the complete variable domain reads EPEVTQTPSHQVTQMGQEVILRCVPISNHLYFYWYRQILGQKVEFLVSFYNNEISEKSEIFDDQFSVERPDGSNFTLKIRSTKLEDSAMYFCASTRLASYNEQFFGPGTRLTVL.

This clone was found once. V usage is TRBV2 and J usage is TRBJ2-5; 9 positions match TRBD2. CDR1 and CDR2 from the germline V gene are SNHLY and FYNNEI. V shed 7 bases and J 5 bases; nucleotides not matched to a gene: 8. This CDR3 has 14 residues. For the CDR3, the DNA is TGTGCCAGCACCGATGTAGCGGGAGTGGAGACCCAGTACTTC. This codes for CASTDVAGVETQYF.

This rearrangement joins TRBV6-2 or TRBV6-3 to TRBJ2-7, with D perhaps matching TRBD2 (5 bases). The CDR3 extends over 16 amino acids. In germline, CDR1 is MNHEY, CDR2 SVGEGT. The germline V and J ends were trimmed by 0 bases and 3 bases, with 15 bases remaining between them. Here the CDR3 reads CASSYSSSGNHYEQYF. The CDR3 nucleotides read TGTGCCAGCAGTTACTCGTCCAGCGGTAACCACTACGAGCAGTACTTC.

The V and J genes are TRBV27 and TRBJ2-5; 7 nucleotides align to TRBD1. Germline V gene lookup returns CDR1 MNHEY and CDR2 SMNVEV (reference sequence). Losses at the gene ends were 6 bases for V and 0 bases for J; bases not matched to a gene: 7. CDR3 length equals 15 residues. The DNA of the CDR3 is TGTGCCAGCAGCGATACGGACAGGTACCAAGAGACCCAGTACTTC. Amino acids: CASSDTDRYQETQYF.

The genes are TRBV6-1 and TRBJ2-6; the D is unclear. V shed 1 base and J shed 1 base, with 5 bases lying between them. The CDR3 spans 15 residues. The V gene's germline CDR1 is MNHNS and CDR2 SASEGT. Written as DNA, the CDR3 is TGTGCCAGCAGTGAAGGCGCTTCTGGGGCCAACGTCCTGACTTTC. Translating gives CASSEGASGANVLTF.

The V and J genes are TRBV6-5 and TRBJ1-1; tentative D call: TRBD1 (6 bases). The V gene lost 5 bases and the J gene lost 11 bases, with 18 bases spanning the gap. Germline V gene data show CDR1 as MNHEY and CDR2 as SVGAGI. This CDR3 comprises 13 residues. The CDR3 is CASSPPRGARAFF. CDR3 DNA sequence: TGTGCCAGCAGTCCCCCGCGGGGGGCCCGGGCTTTCTTT.